The sequence of this TCR beta chain was determined in a study of regulatory T cells in long-lasting Graves disease. This clonotype has at least ten counts. The V end lost 5 bases, the J end lost 0 bases, and 11 bases lay between the germline ends. The CDR3 covers 15 residues. Relying on iRepertoire HTBI primers and Arm-PCR of CDR3 regions, the team built TCR beta libraries. TCRdb analysed the multiplex PCR reads with MiXCR anew, one entry per CDR3 protein. This sample yields roughly 510,000 distinct CDR3 sequences, of which roughly a sixth are seen a single time; 9.5% to 15% belongs to the top ten. Sample time point: newly diagnosed GD, antithyroid drugs for less than 3 months. With RNA extracted from PBMCs as input, the TCR library was made. These data were likewise used in another study, on T cells in Graves' hyperthyroidism and ophthalmopathy.

The receptor comes from a man aged 18 to 29 with Graves disease. The rearrangement uses TRBV12-3 or TRBV12-4 and TRBJ1-5; D not resolved. The sample consisted of peripheral blood mononuclear cells (PBMCs), taken at new diagnosis, from a patient treated with antithyroid drugs. The CDR3 loop is CASSPRGLSNQPQHF. The CDR3 nucleotides read TGTGCCAGCAGTCCCCGAGGGCTTAGCAATCAGCCCCAGCATTTT.